Below, 16 T cell receptor beta chains from the same sample are listed, as sequenced in a study of T cell repertoires and HLA-DP antigens (dated by TCRdb to between 2018 and 2020). No antigen has been assigned to these receptors. Receptor amplification or capture employed the immunoSEQ multiplex PCR assay. TCRdb took this table from immuneACCESS and kept in-frame rearrangements with V and J called. Such tables lack part of the clones; where checked against another copy, unresolved V genes explain under half of the gap, and the rest is unexplained. This sample is represented by 65,000 to 95,000 clones; about 82% of them were singletons. Together, the top ten hold 1.5% to 2% of the sample. Sequencing was performed on CD4+ T cells from PBMCs. The receptors originated from a man in his sixties in good health and CMV-seronegative.

The V gene is TRBV4-1, the J gene TRBJ2-3, with 9 bases identical to TRBD2. The CDR3 covers 16 residues. Germline lookup yields CDR1 MGHRA and CDR2 YSYEKL. V lost 1 base to trimming and J lost 5 bases; unmatched junction nucleotides: 7. CDR3 nucleotide sequence: TGCGCCAGCAGCCAAGCGCCAGCGGGAGGTCAAGATACGCAGTATTTT. Translated, it gives CASSQAPAGGQDTQYF.

The chain carries TRBV7-9 and TRBJ2-7; 7 bases are a match to TRBD1. The CDR3 runs 15 residues. Unmatched junction bases numbered 7, after V lost 2 bases and J lost 3 bases. Germline V lookup: CDR1 SEHNR, CDR2 FQNEAQ (reference sequence). CDR3 sequence reads: CASSLFMDRIYEQYF. The CDR3 DNA reads TGTGCCAGCAGCTTATTTATGGACAGGATCTACGAGCAGTACTTC.

This clone was picked up one time. This chain joins TRBV10-3 and TRBJ1-4, with a possible D match to TRBD1 (6 bases). The V gene lost 4 bases and the J gene lost 6 bases, with 12 bases spanning the gap. This CDR3 comprises 14 residues. Per germline, CDR1 ENHRY and CDR2 SYGVKD. CDR3 nucleotide sequence: TGTGCCATCAGTGGTTCAGGGGCCTATGAAAAACTGTTTTTT. Translated, it gives CAISGSGAYEKLFF.

This rearrangement joins TRBV19 to TRBJ1-1, with 7 bases that match TRBD1. The germline gives CDR1 LNHDA, CDR2 SQIVND (reference sequence). J was trimmed by 4 bases and V by 8 bases; bases with no gene match: 10. The length of the CDR3 is 14 residues. CDR3 sequence: CASSSGGVGTEAFF. CDR3 sequence (DNA): TGTGCCAGTTCATCAGGGGGAGTGGGCACTGAAGCTTTCTTT. Looking up the rest from reference TRBV19 and TRBJ1-1 gives the full variable domain: DGGITQSPKYLFRKEGQNVTLSCEQNLNHDAMYWYRQDPGQGLRLIYYSQIVNDFQKGDIAEGYSVSREKKESFPLTVTSAQKNPTAFYLCASSSGGVGTEAFFGQGTRLTVV.

V and J are TRBV7-2 and TRBJ2-1; D perhaps matches TRBD2 (6 bases). CDR3 length: 15 residues. Per germline, CDR1 SGHTA and CDR2 FQGNSA. Trimming took 0 bases from V and 4 from J, leaving 10 bases between them. The DNA of the CDR3 is TGTGCCAGCAGCTTAGCAGCGGGCAATTACAATGAGCAGTTCTTC. This encodes CASSLAAGNYNEQFF.

This clone showed up just a few times. This sequence joins TRBV7-8 and TRBJ2-1; D gene unclear. Trimming took off 3 bases at V and 3 bases at J, with 18 bases between the two ends. The CDR3 totals 17 residues. Germline lookup yields CDR1 SGHVS and CDR2 FQNEAQ. The CDR3 loop reads CASSFLGRASDYNEQFF. CDR3 nucleotide sequence: TGTGCCAGCAGCTTCCTAGGACGGGCTTCAGACTACAATGAGCAGTTCTTC.

CDR3 protein: CASSPVSFDGYTF. In DNA form, the CDR3 reads TGTGCCAGCAGCCCAGTATCCTTCGATGGCTACACCTTC. The chain uses TRBV4-2 and TRBJ1-2; D is unresolved. V gave up 4 bases and J gave up 6 bases, with 12 bases separating them. The CDR3 covers 13 residues. In germline, CDR1 is LGHNA, CDR2 YNFKEQ.

The chain joins TRBV10-1 to TRBJ2-7, with D unclear. V lost 8 bases, J lost 0 bases, and 8 bases lay in between. Germline V CDR1 and CDR2: WNHNN, SYGVQD (reference sequence). The CDR3 is made up of 12 amino acids. This chain's CDR3 is CASSKSSYEQYV. The DNA of the CDR3 is TGCGCCAGCTCGAAGAGCTCCTACGAGCAGTACGTC.

The chain joins TRBV2 to TRBJ1-2; 7 nucleotides line up with TRBD1. The CDR3 contains 12 residues. Germline values: CDR1 SNHLY, CDR2 FYNNEI. J gave up 4 bases and V 11 bases, and 7 bases lay outside the gene matches. The CDR3 loop reads CAGDREGYGYTF. The DNA for the CDR3 is TGTGCCGGAGACAGGGAAGGCTATGGCTACACCTTC. Filled out from reference TRBV2 and TRBJ1-2, the complete variable domain reads EPEVTQTPSHQVTQMGQEVILRCVPISNHLYFYWYRQILGQKVEFLVSFYNNEISEKSEIFDDQFSVERPDGSNFTLKIRSTKLEDSAMYFCAGDREGYGYTFGSGTRLTVV.

J is TRBJ1-2 and V is TRBV9, with D maybe TRBD1 (5 bases). The V end was cut by 0 bases, the J end by 7 bases, with 13 bases between. The CDR3 runs to 14 residues. CDR1 and CDR2 (germline): SGDLS, YYNGEE. The CDR3 is CASSVESGGLGYTF. CDR3 nucleotides: TGTGCCAGCAGCGTAGAGTCGGGGGGTCTTGGCTACACCTTC.

The CDR3 DNA reads as TGTGCCAGCTCACCCGCAGAGGGTAGTGGTACAGATACGCAGTATTTT. Translating it yields CASSPAEGSGTDTQYF. This chain connects TRBV18 to TRBJ2-3; a possible D gene is TRBD2 (5 bases). Germline lookup yields CDR1 KGHSH and CDR2 LQKENI. The CDR3 extends over 16 amino acids. Trimming removed 3 bases from V and 3 bases from J, with 16 bases in between.

This clone was seen a handful of times. The chain links TRBV4-2 to TRBJ1-1; D uncertain. There are 14 residues in the CDR3. The germline V gene encodes CDR1 LGHNA and CDR2 YNFKEQ. Trimming took off 1 base at V and 5 bases at J, with 11 bases between the two ends. CDR3 loop: CASSQVNGETEAFF. CDR3 bases: TGTGCCAGCAGCCAAGTTAACGGGGAGACTGAAGCTTTCTTT.

V usage is TRBV7-9 and J usage is TRBJ2-2; D remains ambiguous. V shed 1 base and J shed 5 bases, with 5 bases lying between them. Germline-derived CDR1 and CDR2 are SEHNR and FQNEAQ (reference sequence). The CDR3 consists of 13 residues. The DNA for the CDR3 is TGTGCCAGCAGCTTAGGATCGACCGGGGAGCTGTTTTTT. The encoded protein is CASSLGSTGELFF.

This clone was seen a few times. The chain uses TRBV9 and TRBJ1-6; D might be TRBD1 (6 bases). Germline lookup yields CDR1 SGDLS and CDR2 YYNGEE. V lost 10 bases and J 0 bases, leaving 17 bases between the germline ends. This CDR3 is 16 amino acids long. The CDR3 DNA follows: TGTGCCCGCGAAGACAGGCCGAGCTCCTATAATTCACCCCTCCACTTT. Its protein product is CAREDRPSSYNSPLHF.

This clone was seen only once. The rearrangement uses TRBV6-5 and TRBJ1-5; a weak D match, TRBD1 (5 bases). The CDR3 has 13 amino acids. CDR1 and CDR2 (germline): MNHEY, SVGAGI. Trimming pared 6 bases from V and 3 bases from J, leaving 9 bases between. The CDR3 loop is CASSPGHNQPQHF. For the CDR3, the DNA is TGTGCCAGCAGCCCTGGACACAATCAGCCCCAGCATTTT.

This sequence joins TRBV7-2 and TRBJ2-4; 12 bases are a match to TRBD2. Germline-derived CDR1 and CDR2 are SGHTA and FQGNSA. The CDR3 contains 16 residues. Trimming cost V 4 bases and J 7 bases; bases outside gene matches: 8. The CDR3 region has the DNA TGTGCCAGCAGCTCTCGACTAGCGGGAGCCAGGAACATTCAGTACTTC. It encodes CASSSRLAGARNIQYF.